Included here is one T cell receptor beta chain sequence, with context. Within the sample, other DNA sequences also encode this same CDR3. These data are taken from a study of blood T cell repertoires in COVID-19. Assay: immunoSEQ multiplex PCR; the TCRdb copy retains only in-frame clones and omits some. The sample consists of roughly 250,000 clones, around nine tenths of them appearing once. Enrollees, roughly 18 to 90 years old, lived in 20 to 25 US areas. Sample: PBMCs or T cells enriched from blood (not recorded which). This TCR was recovered from a woman between 45 and 60 years old who had recovered from COVID-19.

CDR3 amino acids: CASSQGGAYEQYF. Written as DNA, the CDR3 is TGTGCCAGCAGCCAAGGTGGAGCCTACGAGCAGTACTTC. The J gene is TRBJ2-7, the V gene TRBV4-2, with unresolved D. The V gene's germline CDR1 is LGHNA and CDR2 YNFKEQ. Trimming shortened V by 1 base and J by 2 bases, and 6 bases separated the two germline ends. The CDR3 length is 13 residues.